This entry concerns a single TCR beta chain. Its antigen is currently unknown. UMIs bearing a 6-nucleotide sample barcode were added through template switching. The authors ran two nested PCRs of about 15 and 9 cycles on TCRalpha and TCRbeta cDNA. After re-calling the 5' RACE reads, TCRdb lists one entry per CDR3 protein, DNA absent. The table gives 200,000 to 250,000 distinct CDR3 sequences; the top ten clones make up around 7.6% of it. This record comes from a study of monozygotic twins with inflammatory bowel disease. Study observations and caveats: A reduction in TCRbeta diversity (inverse Simpson) was seen in IBD patients relative to healthy co-twins.

The CDR3 extends over 13 amino acids. CDR1 and CDR2 (germline): SEHNR, FQNEAQ (reference sequence). This receptor was taken from a human donor with ulcerative colitis or Crohn's disease, or a healthy co-twin of an affected twin (not recorded which). This sequence joins TRBV7-9 and TRBJ2-6. The sequencing sample was made of blood. This CDR3 is CASSFSGANVLTF.